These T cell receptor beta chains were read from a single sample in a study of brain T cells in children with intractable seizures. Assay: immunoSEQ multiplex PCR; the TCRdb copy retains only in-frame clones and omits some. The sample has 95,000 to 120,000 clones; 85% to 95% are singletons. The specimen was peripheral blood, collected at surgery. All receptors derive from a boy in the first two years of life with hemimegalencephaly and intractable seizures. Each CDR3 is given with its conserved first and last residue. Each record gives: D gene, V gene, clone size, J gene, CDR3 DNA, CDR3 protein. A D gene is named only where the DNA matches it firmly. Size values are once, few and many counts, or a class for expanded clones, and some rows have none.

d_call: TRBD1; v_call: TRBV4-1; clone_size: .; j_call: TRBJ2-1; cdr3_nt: TGCGCCAGCAGCCATGGGGACAGGGACAATGAGCAGTTCTTC; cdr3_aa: CASSHGDRDNEQFF
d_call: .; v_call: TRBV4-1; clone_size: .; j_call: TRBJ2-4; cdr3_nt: TGCGCCAGCAGCCAAGACAGGGGCATTCAGTACTTC; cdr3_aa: CASSQDRGIQYF
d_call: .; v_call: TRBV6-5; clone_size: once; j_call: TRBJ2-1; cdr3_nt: TGTGCCAGCAGTTACTCCCCACGTTCCTACAATGAGCAGTTCTTC; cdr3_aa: CASSYSPRSYNEQFF
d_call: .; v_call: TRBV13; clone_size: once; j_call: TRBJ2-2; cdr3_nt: TGTGCCAGCAGCGCCTATGGGGCGAACACCGGGGAGCTGTTTTTT; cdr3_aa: CASSAYGANTGELFF
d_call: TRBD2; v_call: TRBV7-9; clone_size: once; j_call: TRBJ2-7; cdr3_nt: TGTGCCAGCAGCTTTTCCGGGGGGATAGCGAGATTCGAGCAGTACTTC; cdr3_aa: CASSFSGGIARFEQYF
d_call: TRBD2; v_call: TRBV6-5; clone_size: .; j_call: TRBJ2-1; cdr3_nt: TGTGCCAGCAGTTCGCTAGCGGGAGGGCGGGATGAGCAGTTCTTC; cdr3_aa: CASSSLAGGRDEQFF
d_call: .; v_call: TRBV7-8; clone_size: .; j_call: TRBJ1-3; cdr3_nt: TGTGCCAGCAGCTTAGACGGGCGTGCAAACACCATATATTTT; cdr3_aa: CASSLDGRANTIYF
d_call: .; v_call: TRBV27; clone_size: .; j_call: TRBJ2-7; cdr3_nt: TGTGCCAGCAGTTCCACCGACTCCTACGAGCAGTACTTC; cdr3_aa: CASSSTDSYEQYF
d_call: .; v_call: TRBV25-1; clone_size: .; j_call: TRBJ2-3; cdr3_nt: TGTGCCAGCACCTTCGGTTTCGGAGATACGCAGTATTTT; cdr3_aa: CASTFGFGDTQYF
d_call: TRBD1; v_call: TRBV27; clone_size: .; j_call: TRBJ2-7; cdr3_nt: TGTGCCAGCAGTCCCCTGGGACAGGGGAACTCCTACGAGCAGTACTTC; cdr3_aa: CASSPLGQGNSYEQYF
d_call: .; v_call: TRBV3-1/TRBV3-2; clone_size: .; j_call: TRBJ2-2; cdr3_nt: TGTGCCAGCAGCCAAGTACAGCCAAACACCGGGGAGCTGTTTTTT; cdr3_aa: CASSQVQPNTGELFF
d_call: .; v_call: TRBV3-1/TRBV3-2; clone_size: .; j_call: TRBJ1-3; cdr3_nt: TGTGCCAGCAGCGAAGAAGGTCCCGGGACGGGAAACACCATATATTTT; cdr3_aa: CASSEEGPGTGNTIYF
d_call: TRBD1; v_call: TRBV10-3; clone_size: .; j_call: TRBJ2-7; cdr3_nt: TGTGCCATCAGTGCCCCAGGGGGCGAGCAGTACTTC; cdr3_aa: CAISAPGGEQYF
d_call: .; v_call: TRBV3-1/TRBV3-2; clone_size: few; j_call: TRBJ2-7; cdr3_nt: TGTGCCAGCAGCCAAGCGGGAGAGCAGTACTTC; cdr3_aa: CASSQAGEQYF
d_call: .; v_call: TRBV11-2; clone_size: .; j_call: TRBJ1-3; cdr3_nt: TGTGCCAGCAGCTTAGAGGGTCCTCGCGGAAACACCATATATTTT; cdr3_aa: CASSLEGPRGNTIYF
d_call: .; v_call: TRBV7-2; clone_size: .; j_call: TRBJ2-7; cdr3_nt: TGTGCCAGCAGCTTAGGAGCATCCTACGAGCAGTACTTC; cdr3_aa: CASSLGASYEQYF
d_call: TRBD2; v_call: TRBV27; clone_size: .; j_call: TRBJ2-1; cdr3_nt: TGTGCCAGCAGTTTATTGAGGCCTAGCGGGAGCAATGAGCAGTTCTTC; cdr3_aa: CASSLLRPSGSNEQFF
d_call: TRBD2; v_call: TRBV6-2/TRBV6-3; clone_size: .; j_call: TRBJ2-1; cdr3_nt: TGTGCCAGCAGCCCTAAACTCGGACTAGCGGGAGTGTATGAGCAGTTCTTC; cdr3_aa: CASSPKLGLAGVYEQFF
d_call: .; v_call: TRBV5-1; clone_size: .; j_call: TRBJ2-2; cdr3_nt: TGCGCCAGCCATCTGGCCGGGGAGCGGGTCGGGGAGCTGTTTTTT; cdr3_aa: CASHLAGERVGELFF
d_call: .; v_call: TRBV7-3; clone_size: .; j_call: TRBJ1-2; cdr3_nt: TGTGCCAGCAGCCTTAAGCCCTTTCCCTATGGCTACACCTTC; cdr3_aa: CASSLKPFPYGYTF
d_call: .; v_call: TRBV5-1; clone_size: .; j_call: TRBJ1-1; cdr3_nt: TGCGCCAGCTGGGTCGCTGAGGACACTGAAGCTTTCTTT; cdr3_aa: CASWVAEDTEAFF
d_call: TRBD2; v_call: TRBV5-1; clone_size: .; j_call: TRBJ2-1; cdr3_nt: TGCGCCAGCAGCTTCACTAGCGGGACCCACAATGAGCAGTTCTTC; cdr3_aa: CASSFTSGTHNEQFF
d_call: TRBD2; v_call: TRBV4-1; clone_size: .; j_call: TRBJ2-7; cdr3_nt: TGCGCCAGCAGCCCCCCAGGACTAGCGGACCCCTACGAGCAGTACTTC; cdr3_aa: CASSPPGLADPYEQYF
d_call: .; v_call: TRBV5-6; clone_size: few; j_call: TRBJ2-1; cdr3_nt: TGTGCCAGCAGCTTGCCCTCCGGTTACAATGAGCAGTTCTTC; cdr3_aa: CASSLPSGYNEQFF
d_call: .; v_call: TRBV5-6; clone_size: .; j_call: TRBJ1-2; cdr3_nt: TGTGCCAGCAGCGCAAGAGAACAGGGAGCGAACTATGGCTACACCTTC; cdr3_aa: CASSAREQGANYGYTF
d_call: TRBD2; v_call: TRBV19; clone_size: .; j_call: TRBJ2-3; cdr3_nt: TGTGCCACCAGTACAGTTCCCCTAGCGGGAGTACCCCATTTT; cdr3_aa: CATSTVPLAGVPHF
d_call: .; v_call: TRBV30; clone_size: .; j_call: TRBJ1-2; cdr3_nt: TGTGCCTGGATTCTTTATACGGACGTGGGCTACACCTTC; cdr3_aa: CAWILYTDVGYTF
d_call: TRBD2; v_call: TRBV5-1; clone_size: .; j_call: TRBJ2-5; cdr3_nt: TGCGCCAGCAGGCCGGGGGGGGCCGTACAAGAGACCCAGTACTTC; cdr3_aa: CASRPGGAVQETQYF
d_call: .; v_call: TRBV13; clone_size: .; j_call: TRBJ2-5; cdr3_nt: TGTGCCAGCAGCATCAGGGGTTGGGAGACCCAGTACTTC; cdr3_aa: CASSIRGWETQYF
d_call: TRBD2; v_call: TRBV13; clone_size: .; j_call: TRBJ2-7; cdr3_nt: TGTGCCAGCAGCCCCCGGACTAGCGGCTACGAGCAGTACTTC; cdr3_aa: CASSPRTSGYEQYF
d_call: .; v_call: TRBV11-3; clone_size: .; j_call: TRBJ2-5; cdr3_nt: TGTGCCAGCAGCCCGTGGGCTCAAGAGACCCAGTACTTC; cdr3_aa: CASSPWAQETQYF
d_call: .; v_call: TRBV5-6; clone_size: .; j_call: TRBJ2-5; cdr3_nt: TGTGCCAGCAGCTTGGGGGGGACCCAGTACTTC; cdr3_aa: CASSLGGTQYF
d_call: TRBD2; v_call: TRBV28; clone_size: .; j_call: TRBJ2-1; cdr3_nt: TGTGCCAGCAGTGGGGGACTAGCGGTGTACAATGAGCAGTTCTTC; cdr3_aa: CASSGGLAVYNEQFF
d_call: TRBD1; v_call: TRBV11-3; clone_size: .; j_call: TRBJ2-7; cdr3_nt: TGTGCCAGCAGCCACCGGGACAGCCCCTACGAGCAGTACTTC; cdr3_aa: CASSHRDSPYEQYF
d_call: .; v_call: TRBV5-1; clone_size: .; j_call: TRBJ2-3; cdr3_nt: TGCGCCAGCAGCTACCCTCTGACAGATACGCAGTATTTT; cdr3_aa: CASSYPLTDTQYF
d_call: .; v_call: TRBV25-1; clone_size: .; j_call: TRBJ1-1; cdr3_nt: TGTGCCAGCAGTGAATATGGGGCCCCGAACACTGAAGCTTTCTTT; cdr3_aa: CASSEYGAPNTEAFF
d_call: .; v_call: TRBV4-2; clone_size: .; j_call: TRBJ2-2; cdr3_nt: TGTGCCAGCAGCCAAGACCTGGCGGGCAACACCGGGGAGCTGTTTTTT; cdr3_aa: CASSQDLAGNTGELFF
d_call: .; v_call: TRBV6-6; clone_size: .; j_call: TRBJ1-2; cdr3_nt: TGTGCCAGCAGTCGCTTCCGGCCTGAGTGGGACGTAGCTAACTATGGCTACACCTTC; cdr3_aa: CASSRFRPEWDVANYGYTF
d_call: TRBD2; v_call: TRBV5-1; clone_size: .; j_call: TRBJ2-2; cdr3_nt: TGCGCCAGCAGTAAACTAGCGGGAGGACCGAACACCGGGGAGCTGTTTTTT; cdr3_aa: CASSKLAGGPNTGELFF
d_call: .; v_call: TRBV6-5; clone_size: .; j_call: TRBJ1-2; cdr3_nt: TGTGCCAGCAGTTACATGGGCAGCGGGGGCTATGGCTACACCTTC; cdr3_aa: CASSYMGSGGYGYTF
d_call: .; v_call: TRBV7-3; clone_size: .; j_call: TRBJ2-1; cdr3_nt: TGTGCCAGCAGCTTAGTTCCCCCCCTGGCCAATGAGCAGTTCTTC; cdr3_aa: CASSLVPPLANEQFF
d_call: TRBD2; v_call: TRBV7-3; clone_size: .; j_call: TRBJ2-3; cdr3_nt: TGTGCCAGCAGCGAAACTACTAGCGGTCTTATGGGGTACACAGATACGCAGTATTTT; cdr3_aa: CASSETTSGLMGYTDTQYF
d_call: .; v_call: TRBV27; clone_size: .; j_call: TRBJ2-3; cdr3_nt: TGTGCCAGCAGTTTACTACAGCCAACTAGCACAGATACGCAGTATTTT; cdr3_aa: CASSLLQPTSTDTQYF
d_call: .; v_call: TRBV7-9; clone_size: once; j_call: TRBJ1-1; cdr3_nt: TGTGCCAGCAGATACACAGGAGACACTGAAGCTTTCTTT; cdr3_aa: CASRYTGDTEAFF
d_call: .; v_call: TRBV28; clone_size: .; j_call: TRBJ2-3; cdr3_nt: TGTGCCAGCAGTTACCCAGTAGGCACAGATACGCAGTATTTT; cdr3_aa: CASSYPVGTDTQYF
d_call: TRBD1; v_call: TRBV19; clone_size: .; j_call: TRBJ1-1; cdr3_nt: TGTGCCAGTAGGAACAGGGGCTTGAACACTGAAGCTTTCTTT; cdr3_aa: CASRNRGLNTEAFF
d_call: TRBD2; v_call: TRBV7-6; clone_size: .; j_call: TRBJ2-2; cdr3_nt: TGTGCCAGCAGCTTAGATCCGGGACTAGTGGCGACCACCGGGGAGCTGTTTTTT; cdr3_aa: CASSLDPGLVATTGELFF
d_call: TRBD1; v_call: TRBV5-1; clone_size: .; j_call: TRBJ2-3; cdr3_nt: TGCGGTGCGCCAGCACGAGCTCTCCGGACAGGGGGCGTTGCAGATACGCAGTATTTT; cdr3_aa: CGAPARALRTGGVADTQYF
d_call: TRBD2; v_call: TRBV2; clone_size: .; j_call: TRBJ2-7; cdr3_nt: TGTGCCGCGCGGACTAGCGGGAATCACGAGCAGTACTTC; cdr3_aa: CAARTSGNHEQYF
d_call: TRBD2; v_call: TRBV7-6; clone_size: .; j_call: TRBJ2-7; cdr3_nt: TGTGCCAGCAGCTTAGGAGGACTAGCGGGGCGCTACGAGCAGTACTTC; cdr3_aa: CASSLGGLAGRYEQYF
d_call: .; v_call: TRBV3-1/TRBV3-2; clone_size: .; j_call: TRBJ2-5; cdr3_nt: .; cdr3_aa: CASRSIRDSLQETQYFGFRTQYF
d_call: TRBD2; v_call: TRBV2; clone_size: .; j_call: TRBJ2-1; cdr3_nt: TGTGCCAGCAGGACTAGCGGGAGCAATGAGCAGTTCTTC; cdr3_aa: CASRTSGSNEQFF
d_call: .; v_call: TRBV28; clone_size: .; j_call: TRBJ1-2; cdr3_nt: TGTGCCAGCAGTTTAGGAAAAGGGGTTAACTATGGCTACACCTTC; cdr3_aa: CASSLGKGVNYGYTF
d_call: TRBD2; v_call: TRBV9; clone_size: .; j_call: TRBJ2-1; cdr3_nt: TGTGCCAGCAGCGTAGGAAAGATACCGGGACTAGCGAGAGACAATGAGCAGTTCTTC; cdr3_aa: CASSVGKIPGLARDNEQFF